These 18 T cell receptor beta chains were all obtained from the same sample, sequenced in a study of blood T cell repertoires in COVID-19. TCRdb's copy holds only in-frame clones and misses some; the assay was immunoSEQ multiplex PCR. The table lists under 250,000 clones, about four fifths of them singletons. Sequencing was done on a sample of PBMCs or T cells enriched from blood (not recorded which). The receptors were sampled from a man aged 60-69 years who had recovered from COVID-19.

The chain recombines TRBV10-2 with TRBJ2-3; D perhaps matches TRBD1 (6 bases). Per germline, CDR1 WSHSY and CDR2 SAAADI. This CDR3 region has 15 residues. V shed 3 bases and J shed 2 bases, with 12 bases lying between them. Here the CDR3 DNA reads TGCGCCAGCAGTGACCTTGGACAGTACACAGATACGCAGTATTTT. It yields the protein CASSDLGQYTDTQYF.

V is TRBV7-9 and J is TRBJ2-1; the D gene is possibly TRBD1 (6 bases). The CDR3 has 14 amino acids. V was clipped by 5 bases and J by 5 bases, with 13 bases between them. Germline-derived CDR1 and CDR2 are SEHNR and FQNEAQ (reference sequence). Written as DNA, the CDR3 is TGTGCCAGCAGCACGGGACACCTAGACAATGAGCAGTTCTTC. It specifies CASSTGHLDNEQFF.

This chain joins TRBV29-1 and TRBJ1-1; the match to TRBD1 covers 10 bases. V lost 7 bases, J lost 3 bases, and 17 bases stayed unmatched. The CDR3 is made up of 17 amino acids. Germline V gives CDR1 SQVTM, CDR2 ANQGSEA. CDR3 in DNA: TGCAGCGCACGGGACAGGGGTACCAGGGGGAGGGACACTGAAGCTTTCTTT. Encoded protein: CSARDRGTRGRDTEAFF.

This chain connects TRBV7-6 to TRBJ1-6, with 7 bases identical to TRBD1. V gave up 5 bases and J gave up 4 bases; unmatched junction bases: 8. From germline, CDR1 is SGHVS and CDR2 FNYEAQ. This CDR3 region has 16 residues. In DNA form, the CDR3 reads TGTGCCAGCAGCCCAAGTGTGGGACAGTATAATTCACCCCTCCACTTT. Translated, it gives CASSPSVGQYNSPLHF. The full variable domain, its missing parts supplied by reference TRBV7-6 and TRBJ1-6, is GAGVSQSPRYKVTKRGQDVALRCDPISGHVSLYWYRQALGQGPEFLTYFNYEAQQDKSGLPNDRFSAERPEGSISTLTIQRTEQRDSAMYRCASSPSVGQYNSPLHFGNGTRLTVT.

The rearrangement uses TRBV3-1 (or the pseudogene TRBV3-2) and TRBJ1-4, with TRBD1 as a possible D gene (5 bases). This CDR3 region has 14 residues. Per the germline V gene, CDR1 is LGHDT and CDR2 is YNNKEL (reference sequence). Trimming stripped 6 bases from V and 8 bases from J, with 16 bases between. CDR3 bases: TGTGCCAGCAGACCTGCGGCAGGGTCGGAAAAACTGTTTTTT. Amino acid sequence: CASRPAAGSEKLFF.

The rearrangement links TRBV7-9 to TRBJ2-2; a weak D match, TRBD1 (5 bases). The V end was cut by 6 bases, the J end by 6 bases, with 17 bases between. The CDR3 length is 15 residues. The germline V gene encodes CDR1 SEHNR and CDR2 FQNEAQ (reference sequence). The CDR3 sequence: CASSRTDKKAGELFF. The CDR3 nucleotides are TGTGCCAGCAGTCGAACGGACAAAAAAGCCGGGGAGCTGTTTTTT. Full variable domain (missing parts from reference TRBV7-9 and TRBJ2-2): DTGVSQNPRHKITKRGQNVTFRCDPISEHNRLYWYRQTLGQGPEFLTYFQNEAQLEKSRLLSDRFSAERPKGSFSTLEIQRTEQGDSAMYLCASSRTDKKAGELFFGEGSRLTVL.

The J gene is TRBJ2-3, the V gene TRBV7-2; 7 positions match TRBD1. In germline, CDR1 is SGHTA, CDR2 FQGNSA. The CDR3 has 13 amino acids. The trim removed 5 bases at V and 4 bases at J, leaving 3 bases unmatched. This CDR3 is CASSRGQADTQYF. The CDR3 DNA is TGTGCCAGCAGCCGAGGACAGGCAGATACGCAGTATTTT. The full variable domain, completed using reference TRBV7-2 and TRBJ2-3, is GAGVSQSPSNKVTEKGKDVELRCDPISGHTALYWYRQSLGQGLEFLIYFQGNSAPDKSGLPSDRFSAERTGGSVSTLTIQRTQQEDSAVYLCASSRGQADTQYFGPGTRLTVL.

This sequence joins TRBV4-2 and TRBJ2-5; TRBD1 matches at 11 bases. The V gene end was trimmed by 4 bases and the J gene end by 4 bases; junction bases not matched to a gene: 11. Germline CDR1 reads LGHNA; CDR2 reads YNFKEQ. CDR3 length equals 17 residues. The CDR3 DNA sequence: TGTGCCAGCAGCCCTTCCTGGGACAGGGGGAATAGAGAGACCCAGTACTTC. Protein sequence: CASSPSWDRGNRETQYF.

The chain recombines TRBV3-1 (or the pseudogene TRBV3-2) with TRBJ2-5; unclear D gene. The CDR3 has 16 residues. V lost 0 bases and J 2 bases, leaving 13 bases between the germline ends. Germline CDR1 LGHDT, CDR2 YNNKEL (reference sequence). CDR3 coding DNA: TGTGCCAGCAGCCAAGATCTGGCTAGGAGACAAGAGACCCAGTACTTC. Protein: CASSQDLARRQETQYF.

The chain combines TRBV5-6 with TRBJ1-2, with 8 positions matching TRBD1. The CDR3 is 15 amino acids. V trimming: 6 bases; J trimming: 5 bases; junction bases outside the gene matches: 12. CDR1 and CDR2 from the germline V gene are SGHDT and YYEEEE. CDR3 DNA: TGTGCCAGCACCCCGATACAGGGGGGATTTTATGGCTACACCTTC. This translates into CASTPIQGGFYGYTF.

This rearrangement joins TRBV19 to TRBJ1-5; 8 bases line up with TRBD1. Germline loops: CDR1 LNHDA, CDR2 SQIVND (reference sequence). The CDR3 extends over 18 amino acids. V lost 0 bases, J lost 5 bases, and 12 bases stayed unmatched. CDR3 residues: CASSIDVVSGGRDQPQHF. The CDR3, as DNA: TGTGCCAGTAGTATAGACGTAGTCTCAGGGGGCAGGGATCAGCCCCAGCATTTT.

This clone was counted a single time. For the CDR3, the DNA is TGTGCCAGCAGCCAAGGGCAGGCAGGGTTAGGGGAGCAGTACTTC. Its protein product is CASSQGQAGLGEQYF. The chain has TRBV7-2 and TRBJ2-7; a possible D gene is TRBD1 (5 bases). Trimming took off 5 bases at V and 7 bases at J, with 21 bases between the two ends. Germline CDR1 is SGHTA and CDR2 is FQGNSA. CDR3 length: 15 residues.

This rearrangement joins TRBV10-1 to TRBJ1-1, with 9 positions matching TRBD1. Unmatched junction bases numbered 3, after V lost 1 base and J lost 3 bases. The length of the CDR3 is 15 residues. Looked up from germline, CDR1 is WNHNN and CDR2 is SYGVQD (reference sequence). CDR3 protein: CASSEYRQGDTEAFF. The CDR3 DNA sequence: TGCGCCAGCAGTGAGTACAGACAGGGGGACACTGAAGCTTTCTTT.

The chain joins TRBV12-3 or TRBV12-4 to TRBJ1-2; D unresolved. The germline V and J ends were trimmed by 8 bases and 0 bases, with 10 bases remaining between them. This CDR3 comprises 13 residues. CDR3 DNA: TGTGCCAGCGGGAGGTTAACTAACTATGGCTACACCTTC. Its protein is CASGRLTNYGYTF.

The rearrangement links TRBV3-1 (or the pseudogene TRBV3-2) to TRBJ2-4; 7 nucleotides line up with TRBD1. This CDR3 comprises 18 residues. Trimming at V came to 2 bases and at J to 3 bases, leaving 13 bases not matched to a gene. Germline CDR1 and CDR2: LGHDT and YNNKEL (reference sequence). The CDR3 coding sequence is TGTGCCAGCAGCCAAAAGGGTAAAACAGGGGTTATCAAAAACATTCAGTACTTC. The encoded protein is CASSQKGKTGVIKNIQYF.

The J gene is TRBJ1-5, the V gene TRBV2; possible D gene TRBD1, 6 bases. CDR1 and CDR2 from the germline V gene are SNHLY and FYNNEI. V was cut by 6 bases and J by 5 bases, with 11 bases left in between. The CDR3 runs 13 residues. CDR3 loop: CASSWTEHQPQHF. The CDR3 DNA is TGTGCCAGCAGCTGGACAGAGCATCAGCCCCAGCATTTT.

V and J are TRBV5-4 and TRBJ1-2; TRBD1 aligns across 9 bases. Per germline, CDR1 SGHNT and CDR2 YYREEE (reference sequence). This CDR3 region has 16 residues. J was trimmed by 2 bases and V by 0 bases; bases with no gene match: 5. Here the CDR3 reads CASSLGGTGQNYGYTF. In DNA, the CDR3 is TGTGCCAGCAGCTTGGGGGGGACAGGGCAAAACTATGGCTACACCTTC.

The CDR3 loop reads CASRAGTANSPLHF. CDR3 coding DNA: TGCGCCAGCAGAGCCGGGACAGCAAATTCACCCCTCCACTTT. V gene TRBV5-1 combines with J gene TRBJ1-6; TRBD1 agrees at 7 bases. Germline loops: CDR1 SGHRS, CDR2 YFSETQ. V shed 5 bases, J shed 7 bases, and the junction held 6 bases outside the gene matches. CDR3 length: 14 amino acids. Supplemented by reference TRBV5-1 and TRBJ1-6, the full variable domain reads KAGVTQTPRYLIKTRGQQVTLSCSPISGHRSVSWYQQTPGQGLQFLFEYFSETQRNKGNFPGRFSGRQFSNSRSEMNVSTLELGDSALYLCASRAGTANSPLHFGNGTRLTVT.